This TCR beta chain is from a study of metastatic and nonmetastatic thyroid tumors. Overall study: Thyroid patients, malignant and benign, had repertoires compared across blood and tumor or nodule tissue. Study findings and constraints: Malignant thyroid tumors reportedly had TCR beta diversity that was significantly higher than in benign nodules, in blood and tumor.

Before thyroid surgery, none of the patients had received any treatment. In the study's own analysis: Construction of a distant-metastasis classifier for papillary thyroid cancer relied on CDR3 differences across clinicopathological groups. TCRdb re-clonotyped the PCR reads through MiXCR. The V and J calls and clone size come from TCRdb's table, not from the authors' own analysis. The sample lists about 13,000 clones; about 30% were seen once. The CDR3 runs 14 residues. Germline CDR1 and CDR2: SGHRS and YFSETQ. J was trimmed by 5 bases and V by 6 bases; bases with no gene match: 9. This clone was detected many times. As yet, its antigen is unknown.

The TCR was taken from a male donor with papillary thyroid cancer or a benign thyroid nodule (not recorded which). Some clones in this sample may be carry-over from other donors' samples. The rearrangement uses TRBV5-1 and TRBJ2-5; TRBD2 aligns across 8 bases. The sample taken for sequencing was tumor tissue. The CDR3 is CASKTQAGVETQYF. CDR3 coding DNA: TGCGCCAGCAAGACACAAGCGGGAGTGGAGACCCAGTACTTC. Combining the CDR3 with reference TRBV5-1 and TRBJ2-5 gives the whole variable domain KAGVTQTPRYLIKTRGQQVTLSCSPISGHRSVSWYQQTPGQGLQFLFEYFSETQRNKGNFPGRFSGRQFSNSRSEMNVSTLELGDSALYLCASKTQAGVETQYFGPGTRLLVL.